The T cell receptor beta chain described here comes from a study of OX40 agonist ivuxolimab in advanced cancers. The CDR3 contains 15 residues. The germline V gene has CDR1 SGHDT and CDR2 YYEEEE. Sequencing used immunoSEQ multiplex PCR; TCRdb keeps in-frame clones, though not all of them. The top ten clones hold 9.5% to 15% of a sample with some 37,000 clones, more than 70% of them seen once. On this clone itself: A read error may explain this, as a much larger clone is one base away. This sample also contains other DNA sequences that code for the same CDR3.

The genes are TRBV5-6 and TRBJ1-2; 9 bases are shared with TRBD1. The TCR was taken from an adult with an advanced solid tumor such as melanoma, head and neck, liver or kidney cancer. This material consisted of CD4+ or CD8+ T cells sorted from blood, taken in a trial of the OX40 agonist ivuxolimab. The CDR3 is CASSLNTGGFYGYTF. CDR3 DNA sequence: TGTGCCAGCAGCTTGAATACAGGGGGCTTCTATGGCTACACTTTC.